Listed here are 4 T cell receptor beta chains from one sample, sequenced in a study of blood T cell repertoires in COVID-19. The method was immunoSEQ multiplex PCR; TCRdb's version includes in-frame clones alone and lacks a portion of them. This sample carries some 100,000 clones, about nine tenths of them seen once, and the ten largest clones take 5.1%. Sequenced sample: peripheral blood. Receptors were obtained from a man in his fifties with acute or convalescent COVID-19.

The chain is built from TRBV12-3 or TRBV12-4 and TRBJ2-1; D not certain. This CDR3 spans 13 amino acids. V lost 7 bases and J 4 bases, leaving 11 bases between the germline ends. The CDR3 bases are TGTGCCAGCACGGTGGTTAGATACAATGAGCAGTTCTTC. Translating gives CASTVVRYNEQFF.

The V call is TRBV9, the J call TRBJ2-5; 11 nucleotides match TRBD2. The CDR3 totals 17 residues. The trim removed 4 bases at V and 2 bases at J, leaving 10 bases unmatched. CDR1 SGDLS and CDR2 YYNGEE come from the germline V gene. CDR3 loop: CASSRPGLAATQETQYF. The CDR3 nucleotides read TGTGCCAGCAGCAGACCGGGACTAGCGGCCACTCAAGAGACCCAGTACTTC.

The CDR3 region has the DNA TGTGCCGCCAGGAACGCGGGAGGGCCGACAGATACGCAGTATTTT. Encoded protein: CAARNAGGPTDTQYF. The rearrangement uses TRBV6-5 and TRBJ2-3, with 9 bases matching TRBD2. Germline V gene sequence: CDR1 MNHEY, CDR2 SVGAGI. V was pared by 11 bases and J by 3 bases, with 12 bases of the junction left unmatched. CDR3 length: 15 amino acids.

The chain uses TRBV5-1 and TRBJ2-5; the D gene is possibly TRBD1 (5 bases). Trimming took off 4 bases at V and 4 bases at J, with 14 bases between the two ends. In germline, CDR1 is SGHRS, CDR2 YFSETQ. This CDR3 contains 14 residues. The CDR3 here is CASSAGQMGETQYF. As DNA, the CDR3 is TGCGCCAGCAGCGCCGGACAAATGGGAGAGACCCAGTACTTC.